The 26 T cell receptor beta chains listed next were all sequenced from one sample in a study of blood T cell repertoires in COVID-19 (dated by TCRdb to the early 2020s). The library was generated by the immunoSEQ multiplex PCR assay. TCRdb limited this immuneACCESS table to in-frame rearrangements with V and J called. A share of clones is missing; checked studies link under half to unresolved V genes, and the rest is unexplained. The sample includes about 170,000 clones, with just under 85% observed a single time. The ten biggest clones cover approximately 8.1% of the sample. The sequenced sample consisted of peripheral blood. The origin of the receptors is a woman aged 80 or over with COVID-19, enrolled during active disease.

As to this clone: Compared with germline, one end of the junction differs, possibly owing to a read error. V gene TRBV7-7 combines with J gene TRBJ2-3; 12 bases line up with TRBD2. The germline V gene has CDR1 SSHAT and CDR2 FNYEAQ (reference sequence). CDR3 size: 15 residues. Here the CDR3 reads CASSTGLAGSDTQYF. The CDR3 region has the DNA TGTGCTAGCAGCACAGGACTAGCGGGATCTGATACGCAGTATTTT. Looking up the rest from reference TRBV7-7 and TRBJ2-3 gives the full variable domain: GAGVSQSPRYKVTKRGQDVTLRCDPISSHATLYWYQQALGQGPEFLTYFNYEAQPDKSGLPSDRFSAERPEGSISTLTIQRTEQRDSAMYRCASSTGLAGSDTQYFGPGTRLTVL.

The CDR3 protein is CASSVAPRDNNNYGYTF. The CDR3 DNA reads as TGTGCCAGCAGCGTCGCCCCCCGGGACAACAATAACTATGGCTACACCTTC. The V call is TRBV9, the J call TRBJ1-2, with D tentatively TRBD1 (6 bases). Germline values: CDR1 SGDLS, CDR2 YYNGEE. The CDR3 spans 17 residues. Trimming took off 2 bases at V and 1 base at J, with 18 bases between the two ends.

J is TRBJ1-2 and V is TRBV5-4; 8 positions agree with TRBD1. In germline, CDR1 is SGHNT, CDR2 YYREEE (reference sequence). The CDR3 spans 13 residues. The trim removed 6 bases at V and 2 bases at J, leaving 3 bases unmatched. CDR3 in DNA: TGTGCCAGCACCCAGGGGGCCAACTATGGCTACACCTTC. Protein product: CASTQGANYGYTF.

The CDR3 coding sequence is TGTGCCAGCGGCAAAACTAGCGGGAGCTACGAGCAGTACTTC. Translating gives CASGKTSGSYEQYF. The chain combines TRBV5-4 with TRBJ2-7; 11 nucleotides match TRBD2. CDR3 length: 14 residues. Germline-derived CDR1 and CDR2 are SGHNT and YYREEE (reference sequence). V shed 7 bases, J shed 3 bases, and the junction held 6 bases outside the gene matches.

This chain uses TRBV7-2 with TRBJ1-1, with a possible D match to TRBD1 (6 bases). This CDR3 contains 14 residues. The V and J ends lost 3 bases and 1 base respectively, with 9 bases between them. Looked up from germline, CDR1 is SGHTA and CDR2 is FQGNSA. The CDR3 DNA follows: TGTGCCAGCAGCTTCACAGGGTGGAACACTGAAGCTTTCTTT. This gives the protein CASSFTGWNTEAFF.

The V and J genes are TRBV7-2 and TRBJ2-7, with TRBD2 as a possible D gene (5 bases). V was cut by 2 bases and J by 6 bases, with 14 bases left in between. From germline, CDR1 is SGHTA and CDR2 FQGNSA. The CDR3 runs to 14 residues. CDR3 sequence: CASSLTGSLGEQYF. DNA of the CDR3: TGTGCCAGCAGCTTAACGGGATCCCTTGGCGAGCAGTACTTC.

This rearrangement joins TRBV6-6 to TRBJ1-2, with a possible D match to TRBD1 (6 bases). CDR3 length: 15 residues. Germline V gene sequence: CDR1 MNHNY, CDR2 SVGAGI (reference sequence). V lost 8 bases and J lost 0, with 16 bases in between. The chain's CDR3 is CASLFRGRPNYGYTF. The CDR3 DNA follows: TGTGCCAGCCTCTTCAGGGGACGGCCTAACTATGGCTACACCTTC.

This chain connects TRBV4-2 to TRBJ2-3; 12 bases agree with TRBD2. Germline CDR1 LGHNA, CDR2 YNFKEQ. V shed 3 bases and J 3 bases; nucleotides not matched to a gene: 7. The CDR3 extends over 17 amino acids. In DNA, the CDR3 is TGTGCCAGCAGCCAGCCTACCGGGACTAGCGGGACAGATACGCAGTATTTT. This sequence encodes CASSQPTGTSGTDTQYF.

This clone was picked up one time. The chain joins TRBV11-3 to TRBJ2-2, with 8 positions matching TRBD2. The J segment lost 5 bases and the V segment lost 5 bases, leaving 7 bases of the junction unmatched. Germline CDR1 reads SGHNT; CDR2 reads YENEEA. The CDR3 contains 15 residues. In DNA form, the CDR3 reads TGTGCCAGCAGCCCCAGACTAGCGACGACCGGGGAGCTGTTTTTT. Amino acid sequence: CASSPRLATTGELFF.

This clone was observed a handful of times. The CDR3 nucleotides read TGTGCCAGCTCAGCAGGGGGCATGTACCAAGAGACCCAGTACTTC. It specifies CASSAGGMYQETQYF. The chain carries TRBV18 and TRBJ2-5, with 8 bases fitting TRBD1. J was trimmed by 0 bases and V by 5 bases; bases with no gene match: 5. This CDR3 contains 15 residues. CDR1 and CDR2 from the germline V gene are KGHSH and LQKENI.

This clone was seen a single time. This sequence joins TRBV5-4 and TRBJ1-1, with TRBD1 matching 12 bases. The CDR3 extends over 19 amino acids. J lost 3 bases, V lost 5 bases, and 17 bases had no gene match. Per the germline V gene, CDR1 is SGHNT and CDR2 is YYREEE (reference sequence). The CDR3 loop reads CASSPQGGQGAIRDTEAFF. CDR3 in DNA: TGTGCCAGCAGTCCTCAAGGGGGACAGGGGGCCATTCGCGACACTGAAGCTTTCTTT.

CDR3 region: CASRRAGGGETQYF. The CDR3 nucleotides are TGTGCCAGCAGGCGTGCGGGAGGAGGAGAGACCCAGTACTTC. The chain recombines TRBV6-5 with TRBJ2-5, with 8 bases identical to TRBD2. The CDR3 loop spans 14 amino acids. CDR1 is MNHEY and CDR2 is SVGAGI in the germline V gene. J was trimmed by 4 bases and V by 6 bases; bases with no gene match: 7.

This chain joins TRBV29-1 and TRBJ1-6; possibly TRBD1 for D (6 bases). Germline values: CDR1 SQVTM, CDR2 ANQGSEA. CDR3 length equals 13 residues. The V end was cut by 4 bases, the J end by 9 bases, with 13 bases between. CDR3 sequence (DNA): TGCAGCGTTGCCCACAGGGACGGTTCACCCCTCCACTTT. Its translation is CSVAHRDGSPLHF.

J is TRBJ2-5 and V is TRBV5-1, with D perhaps TRBD1 (5 bases). Germline-derived CDR1 and CDR2 are SGHRS and YFSETQ. The CDR3 length is 14 residues. Trimming took 0 bases from V and 4 from J, leaving 10 bases between them. CDR3 nucleotides: TGCGCCAGCAGCTTGGCTGGGGCCGGAGAGACCCAGTACTTC. Residues: CASSLAGAGETQYF. Drawing the rest from reference TRBV5-1 and TRBJ2-5, the complete variable domain is KAGVTQTPRYLIKTRGQQVTLSCSPISGHRSVSWYQQTPGQGLQFLFEYFSETQRNKGNFPGRFSGRQFSNSRSEMNVSTLELGDSALYLCASSLAGAGETQYFGPGTRLLVL.

Only a few counts were recorded for this clone. The CDR3, as DNA: TGTGCCAGCAGCCTCGGACTAGCGGGGGAATCAGCCAAAAACATTCAGTACTTC. It specifies CASSLGLAGESAKNIQYF. This chain uses TRBV11-2 with TRBJ2-4; 13 bases agree with TRBD2. The germline CDR1 and CDR2 sequences are SGHAT and FQNNGV. Germline trimming cut 5 bases from V and 0 bases from J; bases unmatched to any gene: 7. This CDR3 comprises 18 residues.

The chain combines TRBV28 with TRBJ2-5; D uncertain. CDR1 and CDR2 from the germline V gene are MDHEN and SYDVKM. This CDR3 is built from 14 residues. The V and J ends lost 3 bases and 0 bases respectively, with 8 bases between them. The CDR3 nucleotides read TGTGCCAGCAGTTTGCGACAATACCAAGAGACCCAGTACTTC. This sequence encodes CASSLRQYQETQYF.

This clone was detected once. The chain employs TRBV6-6 and TRBJ1-4; D gene unclear. The germline V gene has CDR1 MNHNY and CDR2 SVGAGI (reference sequence). The CDR3 has 14 amino acids. V lost 4 bases to trimming and J lost 0 bases, with 6 bases between them. CDR3 sequence (DNA): TGTGCCAGCAGTTCAATTGCAACTAATGAAAAACTGTTTTTT. This sequence encodes CASSSIATNEKLFF.

The rearrangement joins TRBV18 to TRBJ2-5; D gene unclear. The CDR3 is 12 residues long. Germline values: CDR1 KGHSH, CDR2 LQKENI. Trimming stripped 3 bases from V and 4 bases from J, with 6 bases between. The CDR3 DNA reads TGTGCCAGCTCACCTCTAGGAGAGACCCAGTACTTC. Protein product: CASSPLGETQYF.

The chain couples TRBV15 to TRBJ1-2, with 7 bases aligning to TRBD1. CDR1 is LNHNV and CDR2 is YYDKDF in the germline V gene (reference sequence). Unmatched junction bases numbered 10, after V lost 4 bases and J lost 8 bases. CDR3 length: 14 amino acids. CDR3: CATSNRQGSGGYTF. Here the CDR3 DNA reads TGTGCCACCAGCAACCGACAGGGATCCGGCGGCTACACCTTC. Full variable domain (rest looked up from reference TRBV15 and TRBJ1-2): DAMVIQNPRYQVTQFGKPVTLSCSQTLNHNVMYWYQQKSSQAPKLLFHYYDKDFNNEADTPDNFQSRRPNTSFCFLDIRSPGLGDTAMYLCATSNRQGSGGYTFGSGTRLTVV.

The chain links TRBV18 to TRBJ2-2; D gene uncertain. Trimming took 6 bases from V and 2 from J, leaving 10 bases between them. This CDR3 spans 14 amino acids. Germline-derived CDR1 and CDR2 are KGHSH and LQKENI. DNA of the CDR3: TGTGCCAGCTCGCCGCAGCGAAACACCGGGGAGCTGTTTTTT. Amino acid sequence: CASSPQRNTGELFF.

The chain employs TRBV6-4 and TRBJ2-1; TRBD1 matches at 9 bases. The trim removed 3 bases at V and 4 bases at J, leaving 4 bases unmatched. The CDR3 runs 15 residues. Germline V gives CDR1 MRHNA, CDR2 SNTAGT. In nucleotides, the CDR3 is TGTGCCAGCAGTGATGAGACAGGGGGTTACAATGAGCAGTTCTTC. This gives the protein CASSDETGGYNEQFF.

This clone has a count of ten or more. V usage is TRBV2 and J usage is TRBJ1-5, with TRBD1 matching 10 bases. V was pared by 4 bases and J by 6 bases, with 3 bases of the junction left unmatched. Germline assignment: CDR1 SNHLY and CDR2 FYNNEI. CDR3 length equals 14 residues. The CDR3 spells CASSGTGGSQPQHF. The CDR3 nucleotides are TGTGCCAGCAGTGGGACAGGGGGTTCTCAGCCCCAGCATTTT.

DNA for the CDR3: TGTGCCAGCAGTACAGCTTACTCCTACGAGCAGTACTTC. Its translation: CASSTAYSYEQYF. The J gene is TRBJ2-7, the V gene TRBV6-5; D call uncertain. Germline loops: CDR1 MNHEY, CDR2 SVGAGI. The ends were cut back, 5 bases at V and 0 bases at J, with 8 bases in the middle. The length of the CDR3 is 13 residues.

The chain uses TRBV5-4 and TRBJ2-5; TRBD2 aligns across 14 bases. Germline-derived CDR1 and CDR2 are SGHNT and YYREEE (reference sequence). The J segment lost 5 bases and the V segment lost 7 bases, leaving 4 bases of the junction unmatched. CDR3 size: 14 residues. CDR3 loop: CASGTSGSPETQYF. The CDR3 region has the DNA TGTGCCAGCGGGACTAGCGGGAGTCCCGAGACCCAGTACTTC.

The gene calls are TRBV2 and TRBJ1-1, with D possibly being TRBD1 (6 bases). V lost 2 bases, J lost 0 bases, and 13 bases lay in between. The CDR3 totals 16 residues. The germline V gene has CDR1 SNHLY and CDR2 FYNNEI. CDR3 sequence reads: CASSEWGPGLNTEAFF. The CDR3 DNA reads TGTGCCAGCAGTGAATGGGGGCCGGGCTTGAACACTGAAGCTTTCTTT.

The chain is built from TRBV15 and TRBJ1-2; D is undetermined. From germline, CDR1 is LNHNV and CDR2 YYDKDF (reference sequence). Trimming pared 1 base from V and 1 base from J, leaving 10 bases between. This CDR3 comprises 15 residues. The CDR3 DNA sequence: TGTGCCACCAGCAGAGCCGGCAGGATTAACTATGGCTACACCTTC. Translating it yields CATSRAGRINYGYTF.